This T cell receptor (beta chain) was recovered during a study of T-cell reconstitution after alpha-beta-depleted transplantation in children. Study results and caveats: It was surviving recipient T cells and thymic progenitors that gave some patients high TCRbeta diversity at day 60. By about two months after transplant, alpha-beta T cells reportedly arose from several hundred graft clones that had expanded. One year after transplant, T-cell counts and diversity came mostly from newly produced T cells.

This sample's TCRbeta library carried unique molecular identifier barcodes. Using its own MiXCR run on the PCR reads, TCRdb lists one record per CDR3 protein. The data show about 1,000,000 distinct CDR3 sequences, about 31% seen once. Worth noting for this clonotype: Its target is not known.

Germline CDR1 SGHTA, CDR2 FQGTGA. CDR3 length: 13 residues. Trimming took 5 bases from V and 5 from J, leaving 11 bases between them. Sequences were derived from PBMCs, mostly from graft donor cells, sampled 360 days after TCRalphabeta/CD19-depleted stem cell transplant. The source of this sequence is a boy younger than two who had a stem cell transplant for SCID, so the T cells may come from the graft donor. V and J are TRBV7-3 and TRBJ2-3, with D possibly being TRBD2 (6 bases). The CDR3 region is CASSPRLVDTQYF. The CDR3, as DNA: TGTGCCAGCAGCCCGAGACTAGTAGATACGCAGTATTTT. The full variable domain, completed using reference TRBV7-3 and TRBJ2-3, is GAGVSQTPSNKVTEKGKYVELRCDPISGHTALYWYRQSLGQGPEFLIYFQGTGAADDSGLPNDRFFAVRPEGSVSTLKIQRTERGDSAVYLCASSPRLVDTQYFGPGTRLTVL.